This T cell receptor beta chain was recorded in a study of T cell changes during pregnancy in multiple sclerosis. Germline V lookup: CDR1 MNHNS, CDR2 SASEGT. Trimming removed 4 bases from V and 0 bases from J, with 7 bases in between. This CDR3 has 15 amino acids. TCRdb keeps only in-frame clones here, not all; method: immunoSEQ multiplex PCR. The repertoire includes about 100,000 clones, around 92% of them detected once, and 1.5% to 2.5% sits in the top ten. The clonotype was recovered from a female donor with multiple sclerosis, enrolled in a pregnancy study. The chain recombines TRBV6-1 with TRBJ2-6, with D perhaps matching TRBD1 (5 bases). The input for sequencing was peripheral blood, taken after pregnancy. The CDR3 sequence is CASSGGSSGANVLTF. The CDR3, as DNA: TGTGCCAGCAGTGGGGGCAGCTCTGGGGCCAACGTCCTGACTTTC.